This T cell receptor beta chain was profiled in a study of human T cells and chemical hapten exposure. This clonotype was detected a few times. The antigen is undetermined. The CDR3 contains 16 residues. Deletions cut 0 bases from V and 3 bases from J, with 14 bases between. CDR1 is SGHNT and CDR2 is YYREEE in the germline V gene (reference sequence). Time point here: patch test 2, 6 weeks after DPC sensitization. Treatment indicated: therapeutic diphenylcyclopropenone sensitization with weekly scalp DPC. Study-level results: Sensitization with DPC brought no change to TCRs above 1 in 1000 in frequency.

Original processing notes: Sequenced samples showed a median of around 96,000 TCRs each, with counts running from roughly 23,000 to 700,000. Each CDR3 protein gets one entry after TCRdb re-called the RACE reads with MiXCR. It is TCRdb's table, rather than the study itself, that gives the V and J calls and clone size. This table has around 99,000 distinct CDR3 sequences, roughly 11% appearing once. The sequence came from a man aged 35 to 55 with alopecia areata. Some clones in this sample may be carry-over from other donors' samples. The chain joins TRBV5-4 to TRBJ2-3; possible D gene TRBD1, 6 bases. The sample was whole blood, taken in connection with sensitization to the hapten diphenylcyclopropenone (DPC). CDR3 DNA: TGTGCCAGCAGCTTGGGGCTGGGGGCGGAGACAGATACGCAGTATTTT. Its translation: CASSLGLGAETDTQYF.